The 13 T cell receptor beta chains reported below all come from one sample, sequenced in a study of blood T cell repertoires in COVID-19. Assay used: immunoSEQ multiplex PCR; TCRdb lists only in-frame clones, some missing. In the table there are about 83,000 clones, around nine tenths of which are singletons. Sequenced: peripheral blood. The receptors were sampled from an elderly man with active or convalescent COVID-19.

The gene calls are TRBV7-2 and TRBJ2-2; D perhaps matches TRBD1 (5 bases). Germline V gene lookup returns CDR1 SGHTA and CDR2 FQGNSA. V gave up 3 bases and J gave up 7 bases, with 12 bases separating them. The CDR3 is made up of 14 amino acids. CDR3 residues: CASSFSQGGGELFF. The CDR3 nucleotides are TGTGCCAGCAGCTTTAGTCAGGGTGGCGGGGAGCTGTTTTTT. The variable domain in full, with the rest retrieved from reference TRBV7-2 and TRBJ2-2, is GAGVSQSPSNKVTEKGKDVELRCDPISGHTALYWYRQSLGQGLEFLIYFQGNSAPDKSGLPSDRFSAERTGGSVSTLTIQRTQQEDSAVYLCASSFSQGGGELFFGEGSRLTVL.

This sequence joins TRBV18 and TRBJ1-3; TRBD1 agrees at 7 bases. The germline CDR1 and CDR2 sequences are KGHSH and LQKENI. There are 16 residues in the CDR3. Trimming at V came to 3 bases and at J to 2 bases, leaving 7 bases not matched to a gene. In DNA, the CDR3 is TGTGCCAGCTCACCCAGGGACAGTCGTACTGGAAACACCATATATTTT. It yields the protein CASSPRDSRTGNTIYF.

CDR3 coding DNA: TGTGCCAGCAGTGGTTCAAATCAGCCCCAGCATTTT. Its protein is CASSGSNQPQHF. V is TRBV2 and J is TRBJ1-5; D gene ambiguous. The CDR3 loop spans 12 amino acids. Trimming pared 4 bases from V and 4 bases from J, leaving 5 bases between. Looked up from germline, CDR1 is SNHLY and CDR2 is FYNNEI.

This chain links TRBV7-2 with TRBJ2-7; D gene uncertain. Germline CDR1 is SGHTA and CDR2 is FQGNSA. The CDR3 is 13 amino acids. The V and J ends lost 8 bases and 7 bases respectively, with 18 bases between them. CDR3 DNA: TGTGCCAGCGGCCCGTCGAGCACGAGGGAGCAGTACGTC. This sequence encodes CASGPSSTREQYV.

This clone was seen a single time. This sample also contains other DNA sequences that code for the same CDR3. The chain uses TRBV19 and TRBJ1-2, with 7 bases that match TRBD1. Germline V gene sequence: CDR1 LNHDA, CDR2 SQIVND (reference sequence). With V trimmed by 6 bases and J by 7 bases, 14 bases remained unmatched. The length of the CDR3 is 15 residues. CDR3 sequence (DNA): TGTGCCAGTAGGACATGGGACAGAGGGCATAGTGGCTACACCTTC. It translates to CASRTWDRGHSGYTF.

V gene TRBV7-2 combines with J gene TRBJ1-2, with 8 bases matching TRBD1. In germline, CDR1 is SGHTA, CDR2 FQGNSA. The CDR3 spans 15 residues. With V trimmed by 6 bases and J by 2 bases, 8 bases remained unmatched. CDR3 DNA sequence: TGTGCCAGCAGGTACCGGGACAGGCTCAACTATGGCTACACCTTC. It specifies CASRYRDRLNYGYTF.

The chain joins TRBV9 to TRBJ1-2, with D maybe TRBD1 (5 bases). Looked up from germline, CDR1 is SGDLS and CDR2 is YYNGEE. With 3 bases removed from V and 4 bases from J, the gap between germline ends came to 16 bases. The CDR3 is made up of 15 amino acids. The CDR3 reads CASSAQGLGGYGYTF. The CDR3 bases are TGTGCCAGCAGCGCCCAAGGTTTGGGGGGCTATGGCTACACCTTC. Combining the CDR3 with reference TRBV9 and TRBJ1-2 gives the whole variable domain DSGVTQTPKHLITATGQRVTLRCSPRSGDLSVYWYQQSLDQGLQFLIQYYNGEERAKGNILERFSAQQFPDLHSELNLSSLELGDSALYFCASSAQGLGGYGYTFGSGTRLTVV.

The chain carries TRBV6-4 and TRBJ1-1; possibly TRBD1 for D (6 bases). The CDR3 has 13 residues. Germline V gene sequence: CDR1 MRHNA, CDR2 SNTAGT. V lost 6 bases to trimming and J lost 4 bases, with 12 bases between them. The DNA for the CDR3 is TGTGCCAGCAGGAGAACAGGGCTCACTGAAGCTTTCTTT. Its translation is CASRRTGLTEAFF.

This clone was found a few times. The rearrangement joins TRBV9 to TRBJ2-7; D possibly corresponds to TRBD1 (5 bases). This CDR3 comprises 15 residues. V was shortened by 1 base and J by 6 bases, with 17 bases between the two germline ends. Germline assignment: CDR1 SGDLS and CDR2 YYNGEE. The CDR3 spells CASSVLGKDMGEQYV. The CDR3 nucleotides are TGTGCCAGCAGCGTATTGGGGAAGGACATGGGCGAGCAGTACGTC.

The genes are TRBV5-4 and TRBJ1-6; 7 bases match TRBD1. The germline V gene encodes CDR1 SGHNT and CDR2 YYREEE (reference sequence). The CDR3 is 14 amino acids. The junction had 5 bases not matched to a gene; V was cut back by 4 bases and J by 7 bases. DNA for the CDR3: TGTGCCAGCAGCCAAAAGACAGGGAATTCACCCCTCCACTTT. Amino acids: CASSQKTGNSPLHF. The full variable domain, rest sourced from reference TRBV5-4 and TRBJ1-6, is ETGVTQSPTHLIKTRGQQVTLRCSSQSGHNTVSWYQQALGQGPQFIFQYYREEENGRGNFPPRFSGLQFPNYSSELNVNALELDDSALYLCASSQKTGNSPLHFGNGTRLTVT.

This clone was counted once. The chain uses TRBV19 and TRBJ1-2; 8 positions match TRBD1. The CDR3 has 13 amino acids. Germline values: CDR1 LNHDA, CDR2 SQIVND (reference sequence). The ends lost 6 bases at V and 4 bases at J; junction bases unmatched: 4. The CDR3 region is CASSPTGVYGYTF. The CDR3 DNA follows: TGTGCCAGTAGCCCGACAGGGGTCTATGGCTACACCTTC.

The chain has TRBV3-1 (or the pseudogene TRBV3-2) and TRBJ2-2; D perhaps matches TRBD2 (6 bases). V lost 4 bases and J 4 bases, leaving 19 bases between the germline ends. The CDR3 consists of 17 residues. Germline CDR1 is LGHDT and CDR2 is YNNKEL (reference sequence). The CDR3 nucleotides are TGTGCCAGCAGCCCCCGTTTGAGACTAGAGATCACCGGGGAGCTGTTTTTT. This sequence encodes CASSPRLRLEITGELFF.

The chain is built from TRBV18 and TRBJ2-2; TRBD1 matches 7 bases. This CDR3 has 14 residues. Looked up from germline, CDR1 is KGHSH and CDR2 is LQKENI. V was pared by 5 bases and J by 8 bases, with 8 bases of the junction left unmatched. The CDR3, as DNA: TGTGCCAGCTCATCGGGACAGCCCAGGGGGGAGCTGTTTTTT. Translated, it gives CASSSGQPRGELFF.